Detailed here is one T cell receptor (beta chain). Its matching antigen is unknown. The CDR3 covers 14 residues. V gave up 3 bases and J gave up 9 bases, with 13 bases separating them. Germline V gene data show CDR1 as SGHNT and CDR2 as YYREEE (reference sequence). The donors formed part of the approximately 110-subject validation cohort, distinct from the roughly 600-subject first cohort. Generated by immunoSEQ multiplex PCR, the TCRdb table keeps only in-frame clones and is missing some. The sample records some 150,000 clones, about 90% being singletons. These data belong to a study of cytomegalovirus exposure and HLA in healthy donors. General study points: The classifier, whose performance was assessed in both the original and validation cohorts, reportedly diagnosed cytomegalovirus status with high specificity and sensitivity. Associated with cytomegalovirus, according to the listing, were about 160 TCR beta chains. Through in vitro validation, three CMV-associated chains were shown to be specific for CMV antigens.

The sequencing input was PBMCs. The chain couples TRBV5-4 to TRBJ1-6, with a weak D call TRBD1 (5 bases). The TCR was taken from a woman younger than 35 in good health and CMV-seropositive. CDR3 bases: TGTGCCAGCAGCTCTAGGGGCTTAGTTTCACCCCTCCACTTT. Its protein is CASSSRGLVSPLHF. Variable domain in full (rest from reference TRBV5-4 and TRBJ1-6): ETGVTQSPTHLIKTRGQQVTLRCSSQSGHNTVSWYQQALGQGPQFIFQYYREEENGRGNFPPRFSGLQFPNYSSELNVNALELDDSALYLCASSSRGLVSPLHFGNGTRLTVT.